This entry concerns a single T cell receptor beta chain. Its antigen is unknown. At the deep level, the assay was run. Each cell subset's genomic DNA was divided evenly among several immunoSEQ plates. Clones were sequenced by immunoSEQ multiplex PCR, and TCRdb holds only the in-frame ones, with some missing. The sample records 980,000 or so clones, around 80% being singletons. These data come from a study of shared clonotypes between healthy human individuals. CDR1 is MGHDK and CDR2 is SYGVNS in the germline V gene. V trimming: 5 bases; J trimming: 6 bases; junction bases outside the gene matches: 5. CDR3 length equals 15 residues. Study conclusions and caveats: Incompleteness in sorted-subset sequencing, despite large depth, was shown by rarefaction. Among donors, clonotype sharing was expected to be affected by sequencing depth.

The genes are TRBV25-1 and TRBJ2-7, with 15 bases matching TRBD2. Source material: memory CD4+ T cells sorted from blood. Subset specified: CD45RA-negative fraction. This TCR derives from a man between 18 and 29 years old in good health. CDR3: CASSFGGLAGGEQYF. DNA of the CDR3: TGTGCCAGCAGTTTTGGGGGACTAGCGGGAGGCGAGCAGTACTTC.